A single sample gave rise to the 30 T cell receptor beta chains below, sequenced in a study of blood T cell repertoires in COVID-19. TCRdb keeps only in-frame clones here, not all; method: immunoSEQ multiplex PCR. The sample lists over 200,000 clones, about nine tenths occurring once. Input material: peripheral blood. These receptor sequences come from a man aged 40-49 years with acute or convalescent COVID-19.

The chain has TRBV30 and TRBJ1-1; D is ambiguous. Germline-derived CDR1 and CDR2 are GTSNPN and SVGIG (reference sequence). Deletions cut 5 bases from V and 5 bases from J, with 21 bases between. The CDR3 spans 15 residues. This CDR3 is CAWRREGLPRTEAFF. DNA of the CDR3: TGTGCCTGGCGGAGGGAAGGACTTCCGCGAACTGAAGCTTTCTTT. Based on the CDR3 plus reference TRBV30 and TRBJ1-1, the full variable domain is SQTIHQWPATLVQPVGSPLSLECTVEGTSNPNLYWYRQAAGRGLQLLFYSVGIGQISSEVPQNLSASRPQDRQFILSSKKLLLSDSGFYLCAWRREGLPRTEAFFGQGTRLTVV.

This CDR3 reads CASSFGQGHYGYTF. The CDR3, as DNA: TGTGCCAGCAGCTTTGGTCAGGGGCATTATGGCTACACCTTC. The chain joins TRBV5-4 to TRBJ1-2; TRBD1 might be the D (6 bases). Germline V gene data show CDR1 as SGHNT and CDR2 as YYREEE (reference sequence). This CDR3 has 14 residues. Trimming removed 2 bases at V and 5 bases at J, with 13 bases between.

V usage is TRBV24-1 and J usage is TRBJ2-1; 10 bases match TRBD1. From germline, CDR1 is KGHDR and CDR2 SFDVKD. The CDR3 runs 13 residues. The ends lost 7 bases at V and 5 bases at J; junction bases unmatched: 1. The CDR3, as DNA: TGTGCCACCAGGGGGACAGGGGACAATGAGCAGTTCTTC. This translates into CATRGTGDNEQFF.

There are a few counts of this clone. V and J are TRBV27 and TRBJ1-1, with 9 bases lining up with TRBD1. Germline CDR1 and CDR2: MNHEY and SMNVEV (reference sequence). V was clipped by 2 bases and J by 5 bases; unmatched bases: 3. CDR3 length: 14 residues. CDR3 amino acids: CASSLHRGRTEAFF. Here the CDR3 DNA reads TGTGCCAGCAGTTTACACAGGGGGCGAACTGAAGCTTTCTTT.

V gene TRBV9 combines with J gene TRBJ2-7, with D unresolved. This CDR3 comprises 15 residues. From germline, CDR1 is SGDLS and CDR2 YYNGEE. V was clipped by 4 bases and J by 3 bases, with 17 bases between them. CDR3 in DNA: TGTGCCAGCAGCAAAGAGGTGGGTTTCGGCTACGAGCAGTACTTC. It is translated as CASSKEVGFGYEQYF.

The count of this clone is one. V is TRBV3-1 (or the pseudogene TRBV3-2) and J is TRBJ2-1; 7 bases line up with TRBD2. The germline gives CDR1 LGHDT, CDR2 YNNKEL (reference sequence). The trim removed 0 bases at V and 3 bases at J, leaving 5 bases unmatched. CDR3 length equals 16 residues. Written as DNA, the CDR3 is TGTGCCAGCAGCCAAGAGGGGAGGGGTCTCTACAATGAGCAGTTCTTC. It yields the protein CASSQEGRGLYNEQFF.

V and J are TRBV18 and TRBJ2-2, with 12 bases fitting TRBD1. CDR3 size: 17 residues. From germline, CDR1 is KGHSH and CDR2 LQKENI. Germline trimming cut 0 bases from V and 5 bases from J; bases unmatched to any gene: 4. This CDR3 reads CASSPPGQGAVTGELFF. CDR3 sequence (DNA): TGTGCCAGCTCACCACCGGGACAGGGGGCTGTGACCGGGGAGCTGTTTTTT.

CDR3 nucleotide sequence: TGTGCCAGCAGTTCGGGACAGCACACTGAAGCTTTCTTT. This codes for CASSSGQHTEAFF. The J gene is TRBJ1-1, the V gene TRBV27; 7 positions match TRBD1. Germline V gives CDR1 MNHEY, CDR2 SMNVEV (reference sequence). This CDR3 region has 13 residues. V trimming: 4 bases; J trimming: 3 bases; junction bases outside the gene matches: 2.

V is TRBV11-2 and J is TRBJ1-2; D is possibly TRBD1 (5 bases). Trimming stripped 5 bases from V and 5 bases from J, with 12 bases between. The CDR3 is 13 residues long. The germline CDR1 and CDR2 sequences are SGHAT and FQNNGV. The CDR3 nucleotides are TGTGCCAGCAGCGCCGGGACTCAGTATGGCTACACCTTC. Amino acids: CASSAGTQYGYTF.

The genes are TRBV12-3 or TRBV12-4 and TRBJ1-1; D is ambiguous. Trimming removed 2 bases at V and 1 base at J, with 5 bases between. The CDR3 consists of 13 residues. The CDR3 coding sequence is TGTGCCAGCAGTTTAACAGAGAACACTGAAGCTTTCTTT. Encoded protein: CASSLTENTEAFF.

The chain carries TRBV5-5 and TRBJ1-5; D perhaps matches TRBD1 (6 bases). From germline, CDR1 is SGHKS and CDR2 YYEKEE (reference sequence). Trimming left V 1 base short and J 9 bases short, with 23 bases between. The length of the CDR3 is 17 residues. In nucleotides, the CDR3 is TGTGCCAGCAGCTTGTCCATTCCGGGACAAGGGCTTGGGCCCCAGCATTTT. Amino acid sequence: CASSLSIPGQGLGPQHF.

V and J are TRBV4-1 and TRBJ2-7; 7 bases align to TRBD2. The CDR3 totals 17 residues. Germline loops: CDR1 MGHRA, CDR2 YSYEKL. Trimming removed 0 bases from V and 6 bases from J; junction bases left unmatched: 14. CDR3: CASSQDLGGERGPEQYF. CDR3 sequence (DNA): TGCGCCAGCAGCCAAGATCTGGGTGGCGAGCGGGGACCCGAGCAGTACTTC.

The genes are TRBV5-4 and TRBJ2-2; D uncertain. Looked up from germline, CDR1 is SGHNT and CDR2 is YYREEE (reference sequence). Trimming removed 6 bases at V and 2 bases at J, with 17 bases between. CDR3 length: 16 amino acids. The CDR3 nucleotides are TGTGCCAGCACCCCCCGTGGGCAAACCAACACCGGGGAGCTGTTTTTT. Protein sequence: CASTPRGQTNTGELFF. The complete variable domain, with remaining parts taken from reference TRBV5-4 and TRBJ2-2, reads ETGVTQSPTHLIKTRGQQVTLRCSSQSGHNTVSWYQQALGQGPQFIFQYYREEENGRGNFPPRFSGLQFPNYSSELNVNALELDDSALYLCASTPRGQTNTGELFFGEGSRLTVL.

The chain has TRBV19 and TRBJ2-7, with D possibly matching TRBD1 (5 bases). V was cut by 3 bases and J by 3 bases, with 12 bases left in between. This CDR3 comprises 14 residues. Germline V CDR1 and CDR2: LNHDA, SQIVND (reference sequence). The CDR3 here is CASSMDKGLYEQYF. DNA for the CDR3: TGTGCCAGTAGTATGGACAAGGGTCTCTACGAGCAGTACTTC.

The rearrangement links TRBV19 to TRBJ2-5; D unresolved. The CDR3 contains 18 residues. The germline gives CDR1 LNHDA, CDR2 SQIVND (reference sequence). Trimming removed 1 base from V and 2 bases from J, with 20 bases in between. CDR3 sequence reads: CASSIGGQGVTLQETQYF. CDR3 DNA sequence: TGTGCCAGTAGTATAGGCGGCCAAGGAGTTACCCTACAAGAGACCCAGTACTTC.

In this sample, this clone turned up a few times. V and J are TRBV14 and TRBJ2-3; no clear D. This CDR3 is 13 amino acids long. Germline CDR1 is SGHDN and CDR2 is FVKESK. Trimming took off 1 base at V and 6 bases at J, with 8 bases between the two ends. The CDR3, as DNA: TGTGCCAGCAGCCAAGGCCCAGTGGATACGCAGTATTTT. Translation gives CASSQGPVDTQYF.

J is TRBJ2-7 and V is TRBV28; D not certain. V lost 3 bases to trimming and J lost 0 bases, with 6 bases between them. Germline V gene data show CDR1 as MDHEN and CDR2 as SYDVKM. This CDR3 spans 13 amino acids. CDR3 nucleotide sequence: TGTGCCAGCAGTTTCCCCAGCTCCTACGAGCAGTACTTC. The encoded protein is CASSFPSSYEQYF.

The chain couples TRBV19 to TRBJ1-5, with TRBD1 matching over 9 bases. The junction had 6 bases not matched to a gene; V was cut back by 6 bases and J by 6 bases. Per germline, CDR1 LNHDA and CDR2 SQIVND (reference sequence). This CDR3 is built from 14 residues. CDR3 sequence reads: CASSTDRGPQPQHF. Here the CDR3 DNA reads TGTGCCAGTAGCACGGACAGGGGCCCTCAGCCCCAGCATTTT.

The chain combines TRBV5-1 with TRBJ2-2; 7 nucleotides agree with TRBD1. This CDR3 spans 16 amino acids. With V trimmed by 4 bases and J by 2 bases, 8 bases remained unmatched. Germline V gene sequence: CDR1 SGHRS, CDR2 YFSETQ. Here the CDR3 DNA reads TGCGCCAGCAGCCCTCCTTCAGGGGGAAACACCGGGGAGCTGTTTTTT. Protein: CASSPPSGGNTGELFF.

The J gene is TRBJ2-1, the V gene TRBV6-5, with a tentative D call TRBD1 (5 bases). The V gene's germline CDR1 is MNHEY and CDR2 SVGAGI. CDR3 length equals 13 residues. V gave up 9 bases and J gave up 6 bases, with 15 bases separating them. CDR3 sequence (DNA): TGTGCCAGTATCGGACAAACAGCCAATGAGCAGTTCTTC. Amino acid sequence: CASIGQTANEQFF.

This sequence joins TRBV27 and TRBJ1-5; TRBD1 aligns across 9 bases. The trim removed 4 bases at V and 4 bases at J, leaving 5 bases unmatched. Germline CDR1 reads MNHEY; CDR2 reads SMNVEV (reference sequence). This CDR3 has 15 residues. The CDR3 DNA sequence: TGTGCCAGCAGTTGGGCCGGGACAGGGAATCAGCCCCAGCATTTT. Its translation is CASSWAGTGNQPQHF.

This chain joins TRBV5-1 and TRBJ1-5, with D tentatively TRBD1 (6 bases). CDR1 SGHRS and CDR2 YFSETQ come from the germline V gene. V dropped 4 bases and J dropped 3 bases, with 14 bases sitting between them. This CDR3 comprises 15 residues. This chain's CDR3 is CASSPDSGNNQPQHF. The CDR3 DNA reads TGCGCCAGCAGCCCGGACAGCGGGAACAATCAGCCCCAGCATTTT.

This clone has only a few counts. The chain couples TRBV11-2 to TRBJ2-7; maybe TRBD2 (6 bases). The ends were cut back, 6 bases at V and 3 bases at J, with 12 bases in the middle. CDR1 and CDR2 from the germline V gene are SGHAT and FQNNGV. This CDR3 is built from 13 residues. The CDR3 sequence: CASRRPGVYEQYF. The DNA of the CDR3 is TGTGCCAGCAGGAGACCGGGAGTCTACGAGCAGTACTTC.

V gene TRBV19 combines with J gene TRBJ1-4; D is possibly TRBD1 (6 bases). The CDR3 consists of 14 residues. V was shortened by 5 bases and J by 8 bases, with 15 bases between the two germline ends. Germline V gene sequence: CDR1 LNHDA, CDR2 SQIVND (reference sequence). CDR3 residues: CASSPDRWGEKLFF. The CDR3 nucleotides are TGTGCCAGTAGTCCCGACAGGTGGGGGGAAAAACTGTTTTTT.

The chain has TRBV3-1 (or the pseudogene TRBV3-2) and TRBJ2-2; no clear D. V was shortened by 1 base and J by 1 base, with 10 bases between the two germline ends. The germline gives CDR1 LGHDT, CDR2 YNNKEL (reference sequence). The CDR3 runs 16 residues. For the CDR3, the DNA is TGTGCCAGCAGCCAAGCGGTTAGCAGGAACACCGGGGAGCTGTTTTTT. Translated: CASSQAVSRNTGELFF.

The chain couples TRBV27 to TRBJ2-1; 12 bases map to TRBD2. Looked up from germline, CDR1 is MNHEY and CDR2 is SMNVEV (reference sequence). V lost 4 bases and J lost 2; bases outside the gene matches: 3. CDR3 length: 16 residues. In nucleotides, the CDR3 is TGTGCCAGCAGTTCCCTAGCGGGAGGGGCCTACAATGAGCAGTTCTTC. This codes for CASSSLAGGAYNEQFF.

Here the CDR3 reads CASSLAGQGTKNIQYF. CDR3 coding DNA: TGTGCCAGCAGTTTAGCGGGACAGGGAACCAAAAACATTCAGTACTTC. The J gene is TRBJ2-4, the V gene TRBV28, with 9 bases identical to TRBD1. CDR1 MDHEN and CDR2 SYDVKM come from the germline V gene. The CDR3 extends over 16 amino acids. Trimming removed 2 bases from V and 2 bases from J; junction bases left unmatched: 4.

This rearrangement joins TRBV3-1 (or the pseudogene TRBV3-2) to TRBJ2-1; 9 nucleotides align to TRBD2. CDR3 length: 18 amino acids. V lost 3 bases to trimming and J lost 4 bases; unmatched junction nucleotides: 13. In germline, CDR1 is LGHDT, CDR2 YNNKEL (reference sequence). This chain's CDR3 is CASSQGVKLAGIYNEQFF. In DNA, the CDR3 is TGTGCCAGCAGCCAGGGGGTGAAGCTAGCGGGAATTTACAATGAGCAGTTCTTC.

V is TRBV6-5 and J is TRBJ2-6, with D possibly TRBD2 on 5 matching bases. Looked up from germline, CDR1 is MNHEY and CDR2 is SVGAGI. This CDR3 is 15 amino acids long. V was pared by 6 bases and J by 0 bases, with 9 bases between. In DNA, the CDR3 is TGTGCCAGCAGGCCCGGGATCTCTGGGGCCAACGTCCTGACTTTC. This encodes CASRPGISGANVLTF.

The chain is built from TRBV6-5 and TRBJ1-2, with 8 bases lining up with TRBD1. V dropped 6 bases and J dropped 7; count of bases not matched to a gene: 7. Per germline, CDR1 MNHEY and CDR2 SVGAGI. The length of the CDR3 is 13 residues. The CDR3 nucleotides read TGTGCCAGCAGGCGGACAGGGTGGGGTGGCTACACCTTC. Amino acids: CASRRTGWGGYTF.